The 8 T cell receptor beta chains below were found in one sample sequenced in a study of siplizumab effects on memory and regulatory T cells. Some clones are missing from TCRdb's copy, which holds only in-frame ones; the method was immunoSEQ multiplex PCR. The sample includes 95,000 to 100,000 clones, 80% to 95% of them seen just once. Sequences were obtained from non-Treg CD4+ T cells sorted from blood. These receptors were taken from a human donor in good health.

The chain combines TRBV15 with TRBJ2-5; D is unresolved. From germline, CDR1 is LNHNV and CDR2 YYDKDF (reference sequence). The CDR3 covers 18 residues. Deletions cut 2 bases from V and 5 bases from J, with 24 bases between. The CDR3 DNA reads TGTGCCACCAGCAGATCCCCCCCCGCACTACTGATCCAGGAGACCCAGTACTTC. Amino acid sequence: CATSRSPPALLIQETQYF. The variable domain in full, with the rest retrieved from reference TRBV15 and TRBJ2-5, is DAMVIQNPRYQVTQFGKPVTLSCSQTLNHNVMYWYQQKSSQAPKLLFHYYDKDFNNEADTPDNFQSRRPNTSFCFLDIRSPGLGDTAMYLCATSRSPPALLIQETQYFGPGTRLLVL.

This clone has a single count. The V call is TRBV4-3, the J call TRBJ1-2; TRBD1 aligns across 8 bases. Germline V gives CDR1 LGHNA, CDR2 YSLEER. The V and J ends lost 1 base and 6 bases, in that order; junction bases with no gene match: 7. The CDR3 contains 15 residues. The CDR3 spells CASSQVQGALHGYTF. In nucleotides, the CDR3 is TGCGCCAGCAGCCAAGTTCAGGGGGCGCTCCATGGCTACACCTTC.

This clone has only one observation. CDR3 nucleotide sequence: TGTGCCAGTAGAAAAGACAGGGGGCTCCAGCCCCAGCATTTT. It is translated as CASRKDRGLQPQHF. The genes are TRBV19 and TRBJ1-5, with 10 positions matching TRBD1. The ends lost 6 bases at V and 7 bases at J; junction bases unmatched: 6. The CDR3 has 14 residues. Germline lookup yields CDR1 LNHDA and CDR2 SQIVND (reference sequence).

The rearrangement links TRBV7-6 to TRBJ1-6; 7 positions match TRBD1. V trimming: 2 bases; J trimming: 7 bases; junction bases outside the gene matches: 8. The germline gives CDR1 SGHVS, CDR2 FNYEAQ. This CDR3 contains 16 residues. The CDR3 protein is CASSLFVGDSNSPLHF. The CDR3 DNA sequence: TGTGCCAGCAGCTTATTCGTGGGGGACAGCAATTCACCCCTCCACTTT. The full variable domain, with the rest looked up from reference TRBV7-6 and TRBJ1-6, is GAGVSQSPRYKVTKRGQDVALRCDPISGHVSLYWYRQALGQGPEFLTYFNYEAQQDKSGLPNDRFSAERPEGSISTLTIQRTEQRDSAMYRCASSLFVGDSNSPLHFGNGTRLTVT.

The gene calls are TRBV9 and TRBJ2-1, with 8 bases lining up with TRBD2. V shed 3 bases and J 4 bases; nucleotides not matched to a gene: 9. The germline V gene encodes CDR1 SGDLS and CDR2 YYNGEE. This CDR3 has 16 residues. The CDR3 is CASSDNSGAGYNEQFF. The DNA of the CDR3 is TGTGCCAGCAGCGACAATAGCGGGGCGGGGTACAATGAGCAGTTCTTC. Supplemented by reference TRBV9 and TRBJ2-1, the full variable domain reads DSGVTQTPKHLITATGQRVTLRCSPRSGDLSVYWYQQSLDQGLQFLIQYYNGEERAKGNILERFSAQQFPDLHSELNLSSLELGDSALYFCASSDNSGAGYNEQFFGPGTRLTVL.

V usage is TRBV21-1 and J usage is TRBJ2-5; TRBD1 is the table's D call and was not checked against the DNA. TRBV21-1 is recorded as a pseudogene. This CDR3 is 15 amino acids long. CDR3 DNA sequence: TGTGCCAGCAGCAACCGGGACAGACTCAGAGAGACCCAGTACTTC. Residues: CASSNRDRLRETQYF.

The V call is TRBV5-1, the J call TRBJ2-7; possibly TRBD1 for D (5 bases). The CDR3 consists of 16 residues. Germline V CDR1 and CDR2: SGHRS, YFSETQ. Trimming took off 3 bases at V and 2 bases at J, with 18 bases between the two ends. CDR3 nucleotide sequence: TGCGCCAGCAGCTCAAAAACCCTAGGGGAACCCTACGAGCAGTACTTC. Translated, it gives CASSSKTLGEPYEQYF.

The chain employs TRBV12-5 and TRBJ2-2, with 7 bases fitting TRBD1. Trimming at V came to 6 bases and at J to 4 bases, leaving 14 bases not matched to a gene. The CDR3 is made up of 17 amino acids. In germline, CDR1 is LGHNT, CDR2 FRNRAP. The CDR3, as DNA: TGTGCTAGTGGATACGGGAAACAGGGGACCGGCACCGGGGAGCTGTTTTTT. Translated: CASGYGKQGTGTGELFF. The variable domain in full, with the rest retrieved from reference TRBV12-5 and TRBJ2-2, is DARVTQTPRHKVTEMGQEVTMRCQPILGHNTVFWYRQTMMQGLELLAYFRNRAPLDDSGMPKDRFSAEMPDATLATLKIQPSEPRDSAVYFCASGYGKQGTGTGELFFGEGSRLTVL.